A selection of T cell receptor beta chains follows, all from one sample in a study of cytomegalovirus exposure and HLA in healthy donors. The protocol was immunoSEQ multiplex PCR, while the TCRdb copy is restricted to in-frame clones and leaves out a portion. The sample table includes some 39,000 clones. Sequences were obtained from PBMCs. The receptors were sampled from a woman in her thirties in good health and CMV-seropositive. The CDR3 runs from the conserved cysteine through the conserved F or W. The order of the fields is D gene, V gene, J gene, CDR3 DNA, CDR3 protein. The D gene is left open where the match is weak.

NA,TRBV7-2,TRBJ1-4,TGTGCCAGCAGCCCGCCCGGGGGGCGGAAGTTGGAAAAACTGTTTTTT,CASSPPGGRKLEKLFF
NA,TRBV30,TRBJ2-6,TGTGCCTGGAGTCAGGGGGGCTCTGGGGCCAACGTCCTGACTTTC,CAWSQGGSGANVLTF
NA,TRBV2,TRBJ2-2,TGTGCCAGCAGTGGTCCCCGGGACATCGCGAACACCGGGGAGCTGTTTTTT,CASSGPRDIANTGELFF
NA,TRBV30,TRBJ1-3,TGTGCCTGGAGCCGGGAAGCCGATGGAAACACCATATATTTT,CAWSREADGNTIYF
NA,TRBV11-2,TRBJ1-2,TGTGCCAGCGGGGGGGTTAACTATGGCTACACCTTC,CASGGVNYGYTF
TRBD1,TRBV2,TRBJ1-5,TGTGCCAGCAGTGACGGGACAGGGGGAAGCAATCAGCCCCAGCATTTT,CASSDGTGGSNQPQHF
TRBD1,TRBV30,TRBJ1-2,TGTGCCTGGAGTAGAGACAGGGACTATGGCTACACCTTC,CAWSRDRDYGYTF
TRBD2,TRBV28,TRBJ2-3,TGTGCCAGCAGTTTAAGCGGGGGGCGAAGCACAGATACGCAGTATTTT,CASSLSGGRSTDTQYF
TRBD1,TRBV27,TRBJ2-7,TGTGCCAGCAGTTTAAGGACAGGGGTTGACGAGCAGTACTTC,CASSLRTGVDEQYF
TRBD2,TRBV7-8,TRBJ2-7,TGTGCCAGCAGCTTAGAAGGGAGGGTCACCTACGAGCAGTACTTC,CASSLEGRVTYEQYF
NA,TRBV6-5,TRBJ1-3,TGTGCCAGCAGTTACGGGGGGGGAAACACCATATATTTT,CASSYGGGNTIYF
NA,TRBV7-8,TRBJ2-1,TGTGCCAGCAGCCCGCGGTCTGGGGGGAATGAGCAGTTCTTC,CASSPRSGGNEQFF